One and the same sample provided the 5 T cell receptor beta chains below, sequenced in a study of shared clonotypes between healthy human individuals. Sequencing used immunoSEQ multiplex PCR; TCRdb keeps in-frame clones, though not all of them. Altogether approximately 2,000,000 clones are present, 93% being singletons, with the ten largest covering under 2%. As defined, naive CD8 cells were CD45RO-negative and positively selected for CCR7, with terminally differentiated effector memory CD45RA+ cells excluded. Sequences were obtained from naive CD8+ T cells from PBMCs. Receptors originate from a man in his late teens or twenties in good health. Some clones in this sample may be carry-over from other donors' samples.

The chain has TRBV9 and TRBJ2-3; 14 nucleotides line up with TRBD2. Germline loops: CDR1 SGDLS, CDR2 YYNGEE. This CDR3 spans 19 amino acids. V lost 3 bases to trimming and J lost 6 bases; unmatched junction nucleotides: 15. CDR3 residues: CASSEGLAGVDDTWDTQYF. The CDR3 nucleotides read TGTGCCAGCAGCGAGGGACTAGCGGGAGTGGACGATACATGGGATACGCAGTATTTT.

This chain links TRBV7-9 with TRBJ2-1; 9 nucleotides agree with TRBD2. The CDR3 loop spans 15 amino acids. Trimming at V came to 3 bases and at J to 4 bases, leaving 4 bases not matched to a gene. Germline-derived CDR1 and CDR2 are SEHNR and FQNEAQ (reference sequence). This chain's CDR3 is CASSLRAGGYNEQFF. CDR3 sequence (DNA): TGTGCCAGCAGCTTGAGGGCGGGAGGGTACAATGAGCAGTTCTTC.

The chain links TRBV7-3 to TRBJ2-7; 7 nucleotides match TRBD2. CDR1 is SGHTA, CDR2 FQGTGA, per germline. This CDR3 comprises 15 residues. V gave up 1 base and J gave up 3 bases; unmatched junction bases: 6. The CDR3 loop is CASSLIREAGYEQYF. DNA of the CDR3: TGTGCCAGCAGCTTAATCCGGGAGGCGGGCTACGAGCAGTACTTC.

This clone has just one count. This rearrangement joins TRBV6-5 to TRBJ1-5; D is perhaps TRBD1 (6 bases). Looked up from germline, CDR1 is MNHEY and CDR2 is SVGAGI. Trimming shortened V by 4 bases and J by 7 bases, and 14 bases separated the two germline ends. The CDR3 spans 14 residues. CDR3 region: CASSSREGGQPQHF. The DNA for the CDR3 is TGTGCCAGCAGTTCCCGTGAAGGGGGACAGCCCCAGCATTTT.

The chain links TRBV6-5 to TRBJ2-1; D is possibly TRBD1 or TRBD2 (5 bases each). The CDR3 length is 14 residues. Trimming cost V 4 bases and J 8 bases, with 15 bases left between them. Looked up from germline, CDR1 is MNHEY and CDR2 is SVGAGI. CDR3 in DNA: TGTGCCAGCAGTTGGGACCACCTCGGCGATGAGCAGTTCTTC. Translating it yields CASSWDHLGDEQFF.